A selection of T cell receptor beta chains follows, all from one sample in a study of blood T cell repertoires in COVID-19. Assay: immunoSEQ multiplex PCR; the TCRdb copy retains only in-frame clones and omits some. Of over 60,000 clones in the sample, 82% were seen once. Sequences were obtained from peripheral blood. The receptor source for this set is a woman aged 80 or over with acute or convalescent COVID-19. The CDR3 runs from the conserved cysteine through the conserved F or W. D genes are given only for firm matches. The listing skips clone size in some rows; elsewhere it reads once, few, many or a size class.

j_call | v_call | clone_size | d_call | cdr3_nt | cdr3_aa
TRBJ2-7 | TRBV12-3/TRBV12-4 | NA | NA | TGTGCCAGCAGCCGGGAGAGATACTACGAGCAGTACTTC | CASSRERYYEQYF
TRBJ2-2 | TRBV2 | NA | TRBD1 | TGTGCCAGCGGAGAAATACAGGGGGCTCACGGGGAGCTGTTTTTT | CASGEIQGAHGELFF
TRBJ1-1 | TRBV30 | NA | NA | TGTGCCTGTCAACCTCCGAGATTAAGGAACACTGAAGCTTTCTTT | CACQPPRLRNTEAFF
TRBJ1-1 | TRBV5-1 | NA | TRBD1 | TGCGCCAGCAGCTTGGAGGGACAGGGGGCTGGTGAAGCTTTCTTT | CASSLEGQGAGEAFF
TRBJ1-4 | TRBV19 | NA | NA | TGTGCCAGTAGTGTGGGTTTGAGACAGCAGCTGTTTTTT | CASSVGLRQQLFF
TRBJ2-1 | TRBV7-2 | NA | NA | TGTGCCAGCAGCTTACCGGGAGTTAAGGGCAATGAGCAGTTCTTC | CASSLPGVKGNEQFF
TRBJ2-7 | TRBV9 | few | NA | TGTGCCAGCAGCGTAGCCCCGGAATCGGGCGAGCAGTACTTC | CASSVAPESGEQYF
TRBJ2-3 | TRBV28 | NA | TRBD2 | TGTGCCAGCAGTTTACTAGCGGGAGGGCCTGAAGATACGCAGTATTTT | CASSLLAGGPEDTQYF
TRBJ1-2 | TRBV18 | NA | NA | TGTGCCAGCTCACCAGACAGAGCTAACTATGGCTACACCTTC | CASSPDRANYGYTF
TRBJ1-2 | TRBV5-1 | NA | TRBD1 | TGCGCCAGCAGCTTGGCCGGGACAGGGGCGGATGGCTACACCTTC | CASSLAGTGADGYTF
TRBJ1-5 | TRBV19 | once | NA | TGTGCCAGTAGTATAGATCTGGGGACAAGCAATCAGCCCCAGCATTTT | CASSIDLGTSNQPQHF
TRBJ1-1 | TRBV10-3 | once | TRBD1 | TGTGCCATTAGGACAGGGACGAACACTGAAGCTTTCTTT | CAIRTGTNTEAFF
TRBJ2-3 | TRBV7-6 | once | TRBD2 | TGTGCCAGCAGCTTAGCTAGCGGGATTGCAGATACGCAGTATTTT | CASSLASGIADTQYF
TRBJ1-2 | TRBV5-1 | NA | TRBD1 | TGCGCCAGCAGCTTGGCTGGGGCAGGGGGTTTTGGCTACACCTTC | CASSLAGAGGFGYTF
TRBJ2-1 | TRBV29-1 | NA | NA | TGCAGCGGGGCGCTCGCGAATGAGCAGTTCTTC | CSGALANEQFF
TRBJ1-2 | TRBV7-2 | once | NA | TGTGCCAGCAGCCCGGCGGCGGGGGACGTCTATGGCTACACCTTC | CASSPAAGDVYGYTF
TRBJ2-7 | TRBV7-8 | NA | NA | TGTGCCAGCAGCTTAGCAACAGGCTACGAGCAGTACTTC | CASSLATGYEQYF
TRBJ1-1 | TRBV11-2 | NA | TRBD1 | TGTGCCAGCAAGCGACAGGGGCACACTGAAGCTTTCTTT | CASKRQGHTEAFF